This T cell receptor beta chain is from a study of T cells in Graves' hyperthyroidism and ophthalmopathy. Regions amplified from RNA transcripts were the TCR beta CDR3 regions. TCR CDR3 underwent first-round RT-PCR with the HTBI primer set. TCRdb fed the multiplex PCR reads into MiXCR, producing one record per CDR3 protein. The table has 200,000 to 250,000 distinct CDR3 sequences, 16% seen once; the top ten hold 25% to 30%. Diagnoses used clinical symptoms, serum thyroxine and TRAb, thyroid ultrasound and orbital computed tomography. In its sample, this clonotype was seen a few times. The V gene lost 5 bases and the J gene lost 1 base, with 14 bases spanning the gap. CDR3 length equals 15 residues. Per the germline V gene, CDR1 is LNHDA and CDR2 is SQIVND (reference sequence).

The V and J genes are TRBV19 and TRBJ1-1; D remains ambiguous. Sequencing was performed on blood. The origin of this receptor is a woman in her late teens or twenties with Graves' ophthalmopathy. CDR3 amino acids: CASSLLANKNTEAFF. In DNA form, the CDR3 reads TGTGCCAGTAGTCTACTGGCGAATAAGAACACTGAAGCTTTCTTT.